This TCR beta chain was captured by sequencing in a study of shared clonotypes between healthy human individuals (dated by TCRdb to 2018 to 2020). Turning to the overall study: The cohort comprised a couple of women and three men aged 18 to 49 years. Per donor, three plates each were used for CD4 naive and CD4 memory, two for CD8 naive, and one for CD8 memory. To estimate repertoire size and how much clonotypes are shared between individuals, the study performed deep sequencing of blood TCR repertoires from about 5 healthy adults. To increase sequencing depth and limit assay-specific biases, TCR repertoire library preparation and sequencing were carried out by different laboratories using diverse techniques. Leukapheresis yielded between about 0.94 and 8.9 billion PBMCs per donor. General conclusions and limits of the study: Because the study included only a small number of donors, the genetic and exposure-history diversity represented was limited. About 5% of naive CD4, around 4% of naive CD8, approximately 2.2% of memory CD4, and roughly 0.4% of memory CD8 clonotypes were shared across a handful of donors. Naive subsets generally had larger estimated clonotype richness than memory subsets. Pairwise subsampling indicated that sequencing depth was expected to affect the degree of clonotype sharing among donors. Only blood was sampled, and tissue TCR repertoires likely differ from those in blood. Compared with non-shared clonotypes, clonotypes shared by all four sorted-subset donors had higher generation probabilities. Incomplete sequencing was indicated by rarefaction of sorted-subset datasets, despite the large sequencing depth.

Using the deep immunoSEQ assay, multiplex PCR amplified TCR CDR3 regions from genomic DNA. Extracted genomic DNA from each cell subset was spread evenly across all wells of several immunoSEQ 96-well plates, with each plate serving as a replicate. For sorted subsets, each replicate PCR was loaded with 200 to 250 ng genomic DNA, equivalent to about 30,000 T cell genomes. Purified libraries were measured with a Qubit 3.0 fluorometer, size-checked on a Bioanalyzer 2100, and measured again with the KAPA Library Quantification kit. Each immunoSEQ 96-well plate was sequenced on its own single-read 150-cycle Illumina NextSeq 550 flow cell. As for how the authors treated the data: The immunoSEQ output contained only junctional sequences without quality scores, so filtering could not match that applied to full-length reads. To assign V/J genes and CDR3, sequences were annotated against IMGT germline references using PyIR, a Python wrapper for IgBLAST v1.9. Reads were removed for weak V/J assignments (E-value above 1e-6), missing CDR3, stop codons, out-of-frame junctions, or ambiguous translated residues. V3J clonotypes were defined by identical inferred V gene, J gene, and CDR3 amino acid sequence. Percentage overlap between repertoires was computed as shared unique clonotypes divided by the size of the smaller repertoire. Richness of each repertoire was evaluated using RTK rarefaction, the Chao1 estimator, and Recon v2.1 estimates of unobserved clonotypes. For all TCRbeta clonotypes obtained by the gDNA method from a few donors, generation probabilities were computed with OLGA. Not all clones reach the TCRdb copy of this immuneACCESS table, which keeps in-frame sequences only. Checked studies attribute under half of the gap to unresolved V genes and leave the rest unexplained. V, J and clone size are taken as reported in that table, and D and trimming were inferred from the DNA itself. This sample gives a few million clones in total; 85% to 95% of them show up just once. The ten largest make up approximately 0.39% of the sample.

As concerns this clone: There is no known antigen for this receptor. No per-base quality is available; no much larger clone lies one base away.

The CDR1 and CDR2 encoded by the germline V gene are SGHRS and YFSETQ. The CDR3, cysteine through phenylalanine, is 15 amino acids long. The read is trimmed to its CDR3 DNA, 45 bases read in frame from base 1. V was cut back by 1 base and J by 5 bases, leaving a gap of 12 bases between them. The donors were healthy, HIV-negative adults with no recently reported acute infections or vaccinations. Every donor was a Caucasian adult living in Nashville, Tennessee, USA. Magnetic negative selection was used to enrich CD4+ T cells, after which naive cells were positively selected on CD45RA and the negative fraction became the memory subset. After blood collection by leukapheresis, PBMCs were isolated using Ficoll-Histopaque density gradient centrifugation and then cryopreserved in the vapor phase of liquid nitrogen. Purity and quantity of every magnetically sorted T cell population were checked by analytical flow cytometry. From each sorted fraction, genomic DNA was isolated and quantified by UV absorbance on a Nanodrop 2000c.

Sequencing used naive CD4+ T cells from PBMCs. Explained via the paper, the cell subset or site label denotes: CD45RA+ positively selected. This receptor was taken from a man aged 18 to 35 in good health. Some clones in this sample may be carry-over from other donors' samples. Recombination connected TRBV5-1 to TRBJ1-4; no confident D gene assignment can be made. The CDR3 reads as follows: CASSLMAGGNEKLFF. The DNA is TGCGCCAGCAGCTTGATGGCAGGCGGCAATGAAAAACTGTTTTTT.